The sequence of this T cell receptor (beta chain) was determined in a study of T cells expressing NK-cell markers. Study-wide context: The authors sequenced eight donors, of whom seven were HCMV-seropositive and one was seronegative.

TCR beta cDNA was generated via 5'RACE template switching incorporating UMIs. No DNA is given; TCRdb re-called the 5' RACE reads and lists each CDR3 protein once. The sample yields about 540,000 distinct CDR3 sequences, of which the top ten take up approximately 3.5%. This receptor was identified in a young man in good health. Source material: blood T cells: a sorted CD56 or NKG2C T cell subset, CD4+ or CD8+ T cells, or bulk PBMC T cells (not recorded which).

The CDR3 loop is CASSFVGTSNEDTQYF. The J gene is TRBJ2-3, the V gene TRBV27; TCRdb selects TRBD2, and the lack of DNA leaves this call unchecked. The CDR3 contains 16 residues. Per the germline V gene, CDR1 is MNHEY and CDR2 is SMNVEV (reference sequence).